The 24 T cell receptor beta chains below were found in one sample sequenced in a study of regulatory T cells. Amplification used 52 TRBV primers and 13 TRBJ primers. Assay: immunoSEQ multiplex PCR; the TCRdb copy retains only in-frame clones and omits some. This table holds 17,000 or so clones, around 90% found once. The source material was CD8+ T cells sorted from blood. Receptors were obtained from a person aged 18 to 35 with CD3G deficiency.

The chain employs TRBV11-2 and TRBJ1-5; D not resolved. Germline CDR1 SGHAT, CDR2 FQNNGV. The CDR3 has 12 residues. V lost 5 bases and J 7 bases, leaving 9 bases between the germline ends. The CDR3 reads CASSHTGQPQHF. As DNA, the CDR3 is TGTGCCAGCAGCCACACCGGGCAGCCCCAGCATTTT.

The chain uses TRBV6-6 and TRBJ1-3; D call uncertain. Germline CDR1 and CDR2: MNHNY and SVGAGI (reference sequence). V was cut by 3 bases and J by 2 bases, with 11 bases left in between. The CDR3 length is 15 residues. CDR3 nucleotide sequence: TGTGCCAGCAGTTATCGCTGGGAAACTGGAAACACCATATATTTT. Amino acid sequence: CASSYRWETGNTIYF.

This chain connects TRBV11-2 to TRBJ1-4, with 9 bases fitting TRBD1. The CDR3 extends over 17 amino acids. V shed 3 bases and J 0 bases; nucleotides not matched to a gene: 5. Per the germline V gene, CDR1 is SGHAT and CDR2 is FQNNGV. The CDR3 DNA is TGTGCCAGCAGCTTGTTAACAGGGGGCGCAACTAATGAAAAACTGTTTTTT. The encoded protein is CASSLLTGGATNEKLFF.

J is TRBJ1-5 and V is TRBV28, with D possibly TRBD1 on 6 matching bases. The ends were cut back, 5 bases at V and 1 base at J, with 12 bases in the middle. CDR1 is MDHEN, CDR2 SYDVKM, per germline. This CDR3 has 15 amino acids. The CDR3, as DNA: TGTGCCAGCAGTCTACGGACAGTGAGCAATCAGCCCCAGCATTTT. As protein: CASSLRTVSNQPQHF.

The V and J genes are TRBV27 and TRBJ1-1; a possible D gene is TRBD1 (6 bases). The CDR3 has 13 amino acids. The V and J ends lost 3 bases and 5 bases respectively, with 10 bases between them. Germline V gene data show CDR1 as MNHEY and CDR2 as SMNVEV (reference sequence). The CDR3 sequence: CASSFGQRTEAFF. The CDR3 DNA sequence: TGTGCCAGCAGTTTCGGACAGCGAACTGAAGCTTTCTTT.

This sequence joins TRBV28 and TRBJ2-7; tentatively, D is TRBD1 (6 bases). Per germline, CDR1 MDHEN and CDR2 SYDVKM. There are 13 residues in the CDR3. V lost 5 bases and J 0 bases, leaving 8 bases between the germline ends. Written as DNA, the CDR3 is TGTGCCAGCAGTCAGGGGCCCTCCTACGAGCAGTACTTC. Translation: CASSQGPSYEQYF.

This sequence joins TRBV30 and TRBJ2-7, with 8 bases aligning to TRBD1. This CDR3 contains 14 residues. Germline trimming cut 3 bases from V and 5 bases from J; bases unmatched to any gene: 9. CDR1 and CDR2 from the germline V gene are GTSNPN and SVGIG (reference sequence). The CDR3 spells CAWSWTGWRDEQYF. CDR3 DNA: TGTGCCTGGAGCTGGACAGGGTGGCGGGACGAGCAGTACTTC.

Of note for this clone: Other DNA sequences of this sample code for an identical CDR3. This chain links TRBV27 with TRBJ2-7; D is unresolved. The CDR3 loop spans 13 amino acids. Germline assignment: CDR1 MNHEY and CDR2 SMNVEV (reference sequence). Trimming took off 3 bases at V and 4 bases at J, with 10 bases between the two ends. CDR3 amino acids: CASSLGLGYEQYF. As DNA, the CDR3 is TGTGCCAGCAGTTTGGGATTAGGGTACGAGCAGTACTTC.

This clone was counted once. The chain joins TRBV2 to TRBJ1-5; weak D call: TRBD1 (6 bases). The CDR3 has 14 amino acids. The V end was cut by 4 bases, the J end by 7 bases, with 14 bases between. Per the germline V gene, CDR1 is SNHLY and CDR2 is FYNNEI. The CDR3 here is CASSVRGGGQPQHF. The CDR3 DNA is TGTGCCAGCAGTGTCAGGGGAGGGGGGCAGCCCCAGCATTTT.

The CDR3 DNA sequence: TGTGCCAGCAGCGCAGATCTCAGGGTCAATCAGCCCCAGCATTTT. As protein: CASSADLRVNQPQHF. The chain uses TRBV9 and TRBJ1-5; TRBD1 is a possible D gene (5 bases). Trimming took off 3 bases at V and 3 bases at J, with 13 bases between the two ends. The CDR3 consists of 15 residues. CDR1 is SGDLS and CDR2 is YYNGEE in the germline V gene. The full variable domain, with the rest looked up from reference TRBV9 and TRBJ1-5, is DSGVTQTPKHLITATGQRVTLRCSPRSGDLSVYWYQQSLDQGLQFLIQYYNGEERAKGNILERFSAQQFPDLHSELNLSSLELGDSALYFCASSADLRVNQPQHFGDGTRLSIL.

The chain combines TRBV6-1 with TRBJ1-1; 7 nucleotides match TRBD1. The CDR3 sequence is 11 residues long. J gave up 6 bases and V 9 bases, and 4 bases lay outside the gene matches. The germline V gene encodes CDR1 MNHNS and CDR2 SASEGT. CDR3 DNA: TGTGCCAGTGCCGGGACAGCTGAAGCTTTCTTT. Translated, it gives CASAGTAEAFF.

The chain recombines TRBV6-6 with TRBJ2-5, with a possible D match to TRBD1 (6 bases). Between the trimmed V and J ends, which lost 6 bases and 0 bases, there was a span of 11 bases. This CDR3 spans 14 amino acids. Germline V CDR1 and CDR2: MNHNY, SVGAGI (reference sequence). CDR3 nucleotide sequence: TGTGCCAGCAGCGGCCCAGGGGACCAAGAGACCCAGTACTTC. This encodes CASSGPGDQETQYF.

The J gene is TRBJ1-1, the V gene TRBV9; maybe TRBD1 (5 bases). The CDR3 spans 15 residues. The germline CDR1 and CDR2 sequences are SGDLS and YYNGEE. V was cut by 0 bases and J by 10 bases, with 19 bases left in between. The CDR3 sequence: CASSVVEGAEVVAFF. The CDR3 DNA is TGTGCCAGCAGCGTAGTTGAAGGGGCTGAGGTTGTAGCTTTCTTT. Full variable domain (remainder filled in from reference TRBV9 and TRBJ1-1): DSGVTQTPKHLITATGQRVTLRCSPRSGDLSVYWYQQSLDQGLQFLIQYYNGEERAKGNILERFSAQQFPDLHSELNLSSLELGDSALYFCASSVVEGAEVVAFFGQGTRLTVV.

The chain combines TRBV9 with TRBJ1-1; 7 bases match TRBD1. V lost 3 bases, J lost 1 base, and 3 bases stayed unmatched. CDR1 SGDLS and CDR2 YYNGEE come from the germline V gene. The CDR3 length is 14 residues. The CDR3 loop is CASSAPGGNTEAFF. The DNA for the CDR3 is TGTGCCAGCAGCGCCCCAGGGGGGAACACTGAAGCTTTCTTT.

The chain combines TRBV18 with TRBJ1-3; 7 bases align to TRBD1. The germline V gene encodes CDR1 KGHSH and CDR2 LQKENI. With V trimmed by 5 bases and J by 3 bases, 7 bases remained unmatched. The CDR3 length is 15 residues. The CDR3 DNA reads TGTGCCAGCTCATCTACGGGACAGAATGGAAACACCATATATTTT. This translates into CASSSTGQNGNTIYF.

The chain employs TRBV11-2 and TRBJ2-1; D might be TRBD1 or TRBD2, each matching 5 bases. Germline V CDR1 and CDR2: SGHAT, FQNNGV. The CDR3 is 16 amino acids. Trimming cost V 5 bases and J 8 bases, with 22 bases left between them. CDR3 residues: CASSPRFGDLGDEQFF. The CDR3 DNA sequence: TGTGCCAGCAGCCCCCGATTCGGGGATCTGGGGGATGAGCAGTTCTTC.

By proportion, this clone is medium-sized (0.01 to 0.1%). J is TRBJ1-4 and V is TRBV5-6; D is perhaps TRBD1 (6 bases). Germline V CDR1 and CDR2: SGHDT, YYEEEE. The CDR3 loop spans 15 amino acids. With 4 bases removed from V and 3 bases from J, the gap between germline ends came to 13 bases. Here the CDR3 reads CASSPRGLANEKLFF. CDR3 nucleotide sequence: TGTGCCAGCAGCCCCCGGGGGCTTGCTAATGAAAAACTGTTTTTT.

The chain has TRBV11-3 and TRBJ2-1; TRBD1 aligns across 11 bases. V shed 1 base and J 7 bases; nucleotides not matched to a gene: 6. Germline CDR1 SGHNT, CDR2 YENEEA. The CDR3 spans 16 residues. The CDR3 spells CASSLGGQGVGNEQFF. In DNA, the CDR3 is TGTGCCAGCAGCTTAGGGGGACAGGGGGTAGGGAATGAGCAGTTCTTC.

V gene TRBV5-1 combines with J gene TRBJ2-5; D unresolved. The DNA end favors TRBJ2-7, so the J call may be wrong. This CDR3 comprises 15 residues. The germline gives CDR1 SGHRS, CDR2 YFSETQ. This CDR3 reads CASSLEPSNSYEQYF. The CDR3 nucleotides are TGCGCCAGCAGCTTGGAGCCTTCCAACTCCTACGAGCAGTACTTC.

The chain recombines TRBV28 with TRBJ2-7; 7 nucleotides line up with TRBD1. In germline, CDR1 is MDHEN, CDR2 SYDVKM. V trimming: 7 bases; J trimming: 3 bases; junction bases outside the gene matches: 12. The CDR3 is 15 amino acids. CDR3 residues: CASTGERTGVYEQYF. CDR3 nucleotides: TGTGCCAGCACAGGGGAAAGGACAGGTGTCTACGAGCAGTACTTC.

V usage is TRBV5-1 and J usage is TRBJ1-1; no clear D. With 0 bases removed from V and 11 bases from J, the gap between germline ends came to 11 bases. The CDR3 totals 12 residues. Germline assignment: CDR1 SGHRS and CDR2 YFSETQ. The CDR3 reads CASSLEQSRAFF. The CDR3, as DNA: TGCGCCAGCAGCTTGGAACAGTCACGCGCTTTCTTT.

As regards this clone: The junction shows a germline mismatch at one end, possibly a read error. The chain couples TRBV4-2 to TRBJ2-7; TRBD2 matches at 8 bases. Per germline, CDR1 LGHNA and CDR2 YNFKEQ. This CDR3 spans 15 amino acids. The DNA for the CDR3 is TGTGCCAGCAGCGAAGATCCCGGGGGGGCCTACGAGCAGTACTTC. It specifies CASSEDPGGAYEQYF.

V is TRBV6-1 and J is TRBJ2-1, with D possibly matching TRBD1 (6 bases). V was trimmed by 6 bases and J by 2 bases, leaving 14 bases between them. Germline V gene sequence: CDR1 MNHNS, CDR2 SASEGT. This CDR3 is built from 15 residues. CDR3 nucleotides: TGTGCCAGCAGCCTACCACAGGGAGCCTACAATGAGCAGTTCTTC. It yields the protein CASSLPQGAYNEQFF.

In the case of this clone: At one boundary the junction diverges from the germline segment, which might be a read error. The rearrangement joins TRBV9 to TRBJ1-2; D uncertain. The CDR3 length is 13 residues. Germline V gives CDR1 SGDLS, CDR2 YYNGEE. The CDR3 loop is CASSSGKSYDYTF. The DNA of the CDR3 is TGTGCCAGCAGCTCCGGGAAGTCCTATGACTACACCTTC.